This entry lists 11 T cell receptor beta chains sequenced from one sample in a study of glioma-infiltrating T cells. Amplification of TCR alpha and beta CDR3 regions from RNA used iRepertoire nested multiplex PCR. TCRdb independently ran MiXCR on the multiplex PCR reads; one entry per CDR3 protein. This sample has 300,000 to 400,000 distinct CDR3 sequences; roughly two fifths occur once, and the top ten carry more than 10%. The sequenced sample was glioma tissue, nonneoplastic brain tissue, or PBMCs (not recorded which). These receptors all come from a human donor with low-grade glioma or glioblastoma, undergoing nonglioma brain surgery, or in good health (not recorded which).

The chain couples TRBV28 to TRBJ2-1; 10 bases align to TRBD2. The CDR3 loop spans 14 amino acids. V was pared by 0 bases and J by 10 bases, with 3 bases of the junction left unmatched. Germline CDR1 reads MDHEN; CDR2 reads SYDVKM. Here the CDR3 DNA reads TGTGCCAGCAGTTTATGGCTAGCGGGAGAGGAGCAGTTCTTC. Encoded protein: CASSLWLAGEEQFF.

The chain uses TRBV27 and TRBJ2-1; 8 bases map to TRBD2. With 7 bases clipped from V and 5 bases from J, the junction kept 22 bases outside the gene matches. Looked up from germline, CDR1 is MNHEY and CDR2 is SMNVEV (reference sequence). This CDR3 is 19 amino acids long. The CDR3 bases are TGTGCCAGCACCGCGTGGTGGGATAGCGGGATTGTAAGTCACAATGAGCAGTTCTTC. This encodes CASTAWWDSGIVSHNEQFF.

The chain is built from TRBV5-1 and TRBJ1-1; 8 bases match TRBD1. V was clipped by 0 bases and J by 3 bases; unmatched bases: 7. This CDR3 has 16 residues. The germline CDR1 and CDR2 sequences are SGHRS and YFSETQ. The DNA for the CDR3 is TGCGCCAGCAGCTTGGAGTGGGACAGGTGGGACACTGAAGCTTTCTTT. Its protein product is CASSLEWDRWDTEAFF. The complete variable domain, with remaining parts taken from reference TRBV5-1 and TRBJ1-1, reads KAGVTQTPRYLIKTRGQQVTLSCSPISGHRSVSWYQQTPGQGLQFLFEYFSETQRNKGNFPGRFSGRQFSNSRSEMNVSTLELGDSALYLCASSLEWDRWDTEAFFGQGTRLTVV.

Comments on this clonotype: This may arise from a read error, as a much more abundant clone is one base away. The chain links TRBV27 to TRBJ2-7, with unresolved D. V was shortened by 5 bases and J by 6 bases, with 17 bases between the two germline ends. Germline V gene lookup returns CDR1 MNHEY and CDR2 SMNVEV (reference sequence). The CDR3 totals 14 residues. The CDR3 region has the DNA TGTGCCAGCAGTGAATTGGGCGTGACGGGCGAGCAGTACTTC. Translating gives CASSELGVTGEQYF.

The CDR3 here is CASSPGTSGTNEQYF. CDR3 nucleotide sequence: TGTGCCAGCAGTCCTGGGACTAGCGGGACCAATGAGCAGTACTTC. The rearrangement links TRBV27 to TRBJ2-7, with 13 bases fitting TRBD2. Germline loops: CDR1 MNHEY, CDR2 SMNVEV (reference sequence). This CDR3 spans 15 amino acids. With 5 bases clipped from V and 7 bases from J, the junction kept 8 bases outside the gene matches.

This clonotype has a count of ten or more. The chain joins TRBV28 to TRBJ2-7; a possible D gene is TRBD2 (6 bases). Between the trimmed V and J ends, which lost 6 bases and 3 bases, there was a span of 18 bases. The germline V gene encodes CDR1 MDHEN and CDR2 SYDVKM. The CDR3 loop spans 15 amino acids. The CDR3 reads CASRPFPGLVYEQYF. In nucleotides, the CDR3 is TGTGCCAGCAGGCCCTTTCCGGGACTGGTCTACGAGCAGTACTTC.

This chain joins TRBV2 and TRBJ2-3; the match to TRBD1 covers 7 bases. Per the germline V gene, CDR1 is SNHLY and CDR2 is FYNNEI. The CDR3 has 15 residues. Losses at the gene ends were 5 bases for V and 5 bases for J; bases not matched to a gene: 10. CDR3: CASSTRDRGEDTQYF. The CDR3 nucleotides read TGTGCCAGCAGTACCCGGGACAGAGGTGAAGATACGCAGTATTTT.

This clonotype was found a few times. The CDR3, as DNA: TGTGCCAGCAGCTTACTAGCGGGAGATGGAGAGACCCAGTACTTC. This sequence encodes CASSLLAGDGETQYF. The chain joins TRBV7-9 to TRBJ2-5; 10 bases fit TRBD2. Losses at the gene ends were 2 bases for V and 4 bases for J; bases not matched to a gene: 4. CDR3 length equals 15 residues. Germline V gene lookup returns CDR1 SEHNR and CDR2 FQNEAQ (reference sequence).

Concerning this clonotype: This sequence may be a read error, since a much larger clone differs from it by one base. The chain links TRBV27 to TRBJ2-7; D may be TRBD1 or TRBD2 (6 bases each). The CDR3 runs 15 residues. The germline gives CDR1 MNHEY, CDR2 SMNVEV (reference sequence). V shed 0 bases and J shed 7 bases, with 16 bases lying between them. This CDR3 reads CASSLSGGVYNEQYF. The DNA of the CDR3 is TGTGCCAGCAGTTTATCCGGGGGCGTCTACAATGAGCAGTACTTC.

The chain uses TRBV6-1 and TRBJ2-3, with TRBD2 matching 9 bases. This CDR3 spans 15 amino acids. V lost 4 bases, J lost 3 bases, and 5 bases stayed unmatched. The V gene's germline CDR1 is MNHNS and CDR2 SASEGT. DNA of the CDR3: TGTGCCAGCAGTGCCGGACTAGCGACTACAGATACGCAGTATTTT. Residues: CASSAGLATTDTQYF.

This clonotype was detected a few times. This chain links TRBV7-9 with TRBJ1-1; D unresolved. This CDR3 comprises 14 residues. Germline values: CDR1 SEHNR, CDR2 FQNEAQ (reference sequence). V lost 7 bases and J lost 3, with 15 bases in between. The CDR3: CASTLGEGDTEAFF. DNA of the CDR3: TGTGCCAGCACCCTCGGGGAAGGCGACACTGAAGCTTTCTTT.